The following is a T cell receptor beta chain sequence with its context. The antigen is undetermined. This entry comes from a study of T cells in Graves' hyperthyroidism and ophthalmopathy. Study-wide points: Before onset, by a median of 6.5 months, the model predicted ophthalmopathy. In the blood, most expanded thyroid clonotypes above 0.001 appeared as well.

TCR beta CDR3 regions were amplified from RNA. A set of HTBI primers served as the primers for a first-round RT-PCR of the TCR CDR3. TCRdb ran MiXCR on the multiplex PCR reads and lists one entry per CDR3 protein. Of 490,000 or so distinct CDR3 sequences in the sample, 46% were seen once. Trimming at V came to 4 bases and at J to 3 bases, leaving 5 bases not matched to a gene. This CDR3 is built from 14 residues. The germline CDR1 and CDR2 sequences are ENHRY and SYGVKD. The clonotype originates from an adult woman with Graves' disease, either hyperthyroidism or ophthalmopathy (not recorded which). Specimen: peripheral blood or thyroid tissue (not recorded which). This chain joins TRBV10-3 and TRBJ1-1; the match to TRBD1 covers 7 bases. CDR3 protein: CAISARQGDTEAFF. The CDR3 DNA is TGTGCCATCAGTGCACGACAGGGAGACACTGAAGCTTTCTTT.